This T cell receptor (beta chain) was documented in a study of T-cell reconstitution after alpha-beta-depleted transplantation in children. There are a few counts of this clonotype. Researchers prepared the TCRbeta library using unique molecular identifiers, the study reports. TCRdb analysed the PCR reads with MiXCR anew, one entry per CDR3 protein. Of a few hundred thousand distinct CDR3 sequences detected, more than 20% appear once; the ten largest clones hold around a third. Trimming stripped 1 base from V and 0 bases from J, with 11 bases between. The length of the CDR3 is 16 residues. The germline CDR1 and CDR2 sequences are SGHKS and YYEKEE (reference sequence).

This chain links TRBV5-5 with TRBJ2-1, with D uncertain. This specimen consisted of PBMCs, obtained before TCRalphabeta/CD19-depleted stem cell transplant. The sequence derives from a boy younger than two with Wiskott-Aldrich syndrome, due to receive a stem cell transplant. Here the CDR3 reads CASSLSLVSSYNEQFF. The DNA of the CDR3 is TGTGCCAGCAGCTTGTCTCTAGTCTCCTCCTACAATGAGCAGTTCTTC.